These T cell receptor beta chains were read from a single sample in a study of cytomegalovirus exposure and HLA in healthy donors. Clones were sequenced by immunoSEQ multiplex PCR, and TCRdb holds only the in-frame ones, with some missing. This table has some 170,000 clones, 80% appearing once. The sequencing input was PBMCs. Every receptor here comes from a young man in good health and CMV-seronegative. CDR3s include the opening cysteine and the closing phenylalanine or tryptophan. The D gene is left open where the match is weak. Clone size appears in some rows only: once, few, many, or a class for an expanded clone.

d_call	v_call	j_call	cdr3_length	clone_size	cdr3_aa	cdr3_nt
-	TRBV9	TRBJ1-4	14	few	CASSVGVGGEKLFF	TGTGCCAGCAGCGTAGGGGTTGGAGGCGAAAAACTGTTTTTT
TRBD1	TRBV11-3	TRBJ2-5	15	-	CASSSGQETQETQYF	TGTGCCAGCAGCTCCGGACAGGAGACACAAGAGACCCAGTACTTC
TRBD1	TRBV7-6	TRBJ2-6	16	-	CASSLPTGAGANVLTF	TGTGCCAGCAGCTTACCGACAGGGGCTGGGGCCAACGTCCTGACTTTC
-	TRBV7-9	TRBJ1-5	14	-	CASSPVFSNQPQHF	TGTGCCAGCAGCCCCGTCTTTAGCAATCAGCCCCAGCATTTT
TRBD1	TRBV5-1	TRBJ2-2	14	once	CASNGRQGSGELFF	TGCGCCAGCAATGGTCGACAGGGATCCGGGGAGCTGTTTTTT
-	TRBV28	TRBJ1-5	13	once	CASRDILNQPQHF	TGTGCCAGCAGGGACATCCTCAATCAGCCCCAGCATTTT
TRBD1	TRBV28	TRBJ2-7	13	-	CASSTGQNYEQYF	TGTGCCAGCAGCACGGGACAGAACTACGAGCAGTACTTC
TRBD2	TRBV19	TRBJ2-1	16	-	CASSRTSGSPWNEQFF	TGTGCCAGTAGCCGGACTAGCGGGAGTCCTTGGAATGAGCAGTTCTTC
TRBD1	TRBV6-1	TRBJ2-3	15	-	CASSRDRGFTDTQYF	TGTGCCAGCAGTCGGGACAGGGGTTTCACAGATACGCAGTATTTT
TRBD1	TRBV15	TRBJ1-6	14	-	CATSIRDRLSPLHF	TGTGCCACCAGCATCCGGGACAGACTTTCACCCCTCCACTTT
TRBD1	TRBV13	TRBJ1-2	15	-	CASSFPGQGEGGYTF	TGTGCCAGCAGCTTTCCGGGACAGGGAGAGGGTGGCTACACTTTC
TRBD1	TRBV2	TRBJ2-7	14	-	CASRGTGRTYEQYF	TGTGCCAGCAGGGGGACAGGGAGGACCTACGAGCAGTACTTC
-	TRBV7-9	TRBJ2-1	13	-	CASSGPGYNEQFF	TGTGCCAGCAGCGGCCCGGGCTACAATGAGCAGTTCTTC
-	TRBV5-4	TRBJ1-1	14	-	CASSLRGPPSEAFF	TGTGCCAGCAGCTTGCGTGGCCCGCCAAGTGAAGCTTTCTTT
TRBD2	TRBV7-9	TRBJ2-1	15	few	CASSRLAGRKSEQFF	TGTGCCAGCAGCCGCCTAGCGGGAAGGAAGAGTGAGCAGTTCTTC
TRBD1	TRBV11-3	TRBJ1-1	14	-	CASQDRGRGTEAFF	TGTGCCAGCCAAGACAGGGGGCGCGGGACTGAAGCTTTCTTT
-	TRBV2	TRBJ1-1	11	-	CASTSNTEAFF	TGTGCCAGCACGTCGAACACTGAAGCTTTCTTT
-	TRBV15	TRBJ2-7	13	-	CATSQGVSYEQYF	TGTGCCACCTCGCAAGGGGTTAGCTACGAGCAGTACTTC
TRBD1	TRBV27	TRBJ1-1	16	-	CASTLTLTGPNTEAFF	TGTGCCAGCACCCTAACCCTGACAGGGCCTAACACTGAAGCTTTCTTT
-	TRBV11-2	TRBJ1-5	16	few	CASSPGTRGTNQPQHF	TGTGCCAGCAGCCCAGGGACAAGGGGTACGAATCAGCCCCAGCATTTT
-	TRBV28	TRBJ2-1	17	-	CASSLLAGGTLYNEQFF	TGTGCCAGCAGTTTATTGGCGGGCGGCACCCTCTACAATGAGCAGTTCTTC
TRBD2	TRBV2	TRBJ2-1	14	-	CASNPGLVVNEQFF	TGTGCCAGCAACCCGGGACTAGTCGTCAATGAGCAGTTCTTC
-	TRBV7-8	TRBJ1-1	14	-	CASSHRVSALEAFF	TGTGCCAGCAGTCACAGGGTCTCCGCATTAGAAGCTTTCTTT
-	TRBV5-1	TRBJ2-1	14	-	CASSLGELGGEQFF	TGCGCCAGCAGCTTGGGGGAGTTGGGCGGTGAGCAGTTCTTC
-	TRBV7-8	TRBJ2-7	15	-	CASSLAMGVTYEQYF	TGTGCCAGCAGCTTAGCTATGGGCGTTACCTACGAGCAGTACTTC
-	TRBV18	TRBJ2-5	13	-	CASSPSGKETQYF	TGTGCCAGCTCACCTTCAGGGAAAGAGACCCAGTACTTC
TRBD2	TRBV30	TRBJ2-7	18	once	CAWSGDWGASGSLYEQYF	TGTGCCTGGAGTGGCGACTGGGGGGCTAGCGGGAGCCTCTACGAGCAGTACTTC
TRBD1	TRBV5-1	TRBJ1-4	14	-	CASGTGTTNEKLFF	TGCGCCAGCGGGACAGGGACCACTAATGAAAAACTGTTTTTT
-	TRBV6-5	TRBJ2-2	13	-	CASFGANTGELFF	TGTGCCAGCTTCGGGGCGAACACCGGGGAGCTGTTTTTT
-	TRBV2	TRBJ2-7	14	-	CASSEGRASYEQYF	TGTGCCAGCAGTGAGGGCAGGGCGTCCTACGAGCAGTACTTC
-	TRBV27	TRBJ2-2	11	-	CASSNTGELFF	TGTGCCAGCAGTAATACAGGGGAGCTGTTTTTT
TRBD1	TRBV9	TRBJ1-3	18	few	CASSPGQGFTGSGNTIYF	TGTGCCAGCAGCCCGGGACAGGGGTTTACGGGCTCCGGAAACACCATATATTTT
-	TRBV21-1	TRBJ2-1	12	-	CASSPMANEQFF	TGTGCCAGCAGTCCCATGGCCAATGAGCAGTTCTTC
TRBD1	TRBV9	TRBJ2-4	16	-	CASSWGDRGAKNIQYF	TGTGCCAGCAGCTGGGGGGACAGGGGGGCCAAAAACATTCAGTACTTC
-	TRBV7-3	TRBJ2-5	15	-	CASSPHGFDGETQYF	TGTGCCAGCAGCCCCCACGGGTTCGACGGAGAGACCCAGTACTTC
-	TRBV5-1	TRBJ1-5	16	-	CASSPTGRGSNQPQHF	TGCGCCAGCAGCCCTACCGGGAGAGGGAGCAATCAGCCCCAGCATTTT
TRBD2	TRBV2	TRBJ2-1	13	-	CASTLPGTSGQFF	TGTGCCAGCACCCTCCCGGGGACTAGCGGGCAGTTCTTC
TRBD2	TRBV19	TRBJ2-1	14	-	CASSTGPAGEGQFF	TGTGCCAGTAGTACCGGACCAGCGGGAGAGGGCCAGTTCTTC
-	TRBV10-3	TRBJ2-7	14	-	CAISVGQGLLYQYF	TGTGCCATCAGTGTAGGTCAGGGATTGCTTTACCAGTACTTC
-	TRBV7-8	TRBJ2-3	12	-	CASSLYEGTQYF	TGTGCCAGCAGCCTTTACGAGGGTACGCAGTATTTT
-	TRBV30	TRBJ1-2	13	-	CAWTHGQEGGYTF	TGTGCCTGGACCCACGGTCAAGAGGGAGGCTACACCTTC
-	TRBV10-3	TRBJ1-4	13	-	CAIRRDWDEKLFF	TGTGCCATCAGGCGGGACTGGGATGAAAAACTGTTTTTT
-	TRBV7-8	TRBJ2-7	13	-	CATRARENYEQYF	TGTGCCACCAGGGCCAGGGAAAACTACGAGCAGTACTTC
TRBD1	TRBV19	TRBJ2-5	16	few	CASSLRGTGVVETQYF	TGTGCCAGTAGTCTACGAGGGACAGGGGTCGTTGAGACCCAGTACTTC
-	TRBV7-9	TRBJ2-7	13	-	CASSPKGPYEQYF	TGTGCCAGCAGCCCGAAGGGGCCTTACGAGCAGTACTTC
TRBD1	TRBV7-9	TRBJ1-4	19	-	CASSSPDRLYPETNEKLFF	TGTGCCAGCAGCTCACCGGACAGGCTCTACCCTGAGACTAATGAAAAACTGTTTTTT